The rows below give T cell receptor beta chains drawn from one sample of a study of shared clonotypes between healthy human individuals. Sequencing used immunoSEQ multiplex PCR; TCRdb keeps in-frame clones, though not all of them. The repertoire holds around 320,000 clones, about nine tenths seen once, with 15% to 20% in the top ten. The specimen sequenced was memory CD8+ T cells sorted from blood. The source of these receptors is a man younger than 35 in good health. Both conserved end residues are part of each CDR3. D genes are given only for firm matches. Rows give clone size only sometimes, using once, few, many, or a class for an expanded clone.

d_call	v_call	j_call	clone_size	cdr3_aa	cdr3_nt
TRBD1	TRBV4-2	TRBJ2-1	few	CASRTTGQGMYNEQFF	TGTGCCAGCCGAACGACGGGACAGGGGATGTACAATGAGCAGTTCTTC
TRBD1	TRBV29-1	TRBJ2-3	NA	CSVEYRNTGGTDTQYF	TGCAGCGTTGAATATAGGAATACAGGGGGCACAGATACGCAGTATTTT
TRBD2	TRBV9	TRBJ2-5	NA	CASSVTSGRLETQYF	TGTGCCAGCAGCGTAACTAGCGGGAGGTTGGAGACCCAGTACTTC
TRBD1	TRBV7-9	TRBJ1-2	NA	CASSSTQGLEGYGYTF	TGTGCCAGCAGCTCGACACAGGGGTTGGAAGGCTATGGCTACACCTTC
TRBD1	TRBV4-1	TRBJ1-1	NA	CASSQADGTGVRGTEAFF	TGCGCCAGCAGCCAAGCGGACGGGACAGGGGTTAGGGGCACTGAAGCTTTCTTT
NA	TRBV5-1	TRBJ2-3	NA	CASSLVGASTDTQYF	TGCGCCAGCAGCTTGGTTGGCGCGAGCACAGATACGCAGTATTTT
NA	TRBV11-2	TRBJ2-7	NA	CASSIGSGYEQYF	TGTGCCAGCAGCATTGGTAGCGGTTACGAGCAGTACTTC
TRBD1	TRBV9	TRBJ2-7	NA	CASSVGQGPKTYEQYF	TGTGCCAGCAGCGTTGGACAGGGGCCAAAAACCTACGAGCAGTACTTC
NA	TRBV18	TRBJ1-5	NA	CASSPRWYQPQHF	TGTGCCAGCTCACCACGGTGGTATCAGCCCCAGCATTTT
NA	TRBV11-2	TRBJ2-7	NA	CASSLAPAGRFYEQYF	TGTGCCAGCAGCTTAGCCCCGGCAGGGCGTTTCTACGAGCAGTACTTC
NA	TRBV4-1	TRBJ1-2	NA	CASSQEGGQRLYGYTF	TGCGCCAGCAGCCAAGAAGGAGGACAGAGACTCTATGGCTACACCTTC
NA	TRBV20-1	TRBJ2-3	NA	CSPRPDTQYF	TGCAGCCCTAGACCAGATACGCAGTATTTT
TRBD2	TRBV27	TRBJ2-1	NA	CASSFGLAGGGNEQFF	TGTGCCAGCAGTTTCGGACTAGCGGGAGGGGGCAATGAGCAGTTCTTC
NA	TRBV21-1	TRBJ1-1	few	CASSKSAGTNTEAFF	TGTGCCAGCAGCAAATCCGCAGGCACGAACACTGAAGCTTTCTTT